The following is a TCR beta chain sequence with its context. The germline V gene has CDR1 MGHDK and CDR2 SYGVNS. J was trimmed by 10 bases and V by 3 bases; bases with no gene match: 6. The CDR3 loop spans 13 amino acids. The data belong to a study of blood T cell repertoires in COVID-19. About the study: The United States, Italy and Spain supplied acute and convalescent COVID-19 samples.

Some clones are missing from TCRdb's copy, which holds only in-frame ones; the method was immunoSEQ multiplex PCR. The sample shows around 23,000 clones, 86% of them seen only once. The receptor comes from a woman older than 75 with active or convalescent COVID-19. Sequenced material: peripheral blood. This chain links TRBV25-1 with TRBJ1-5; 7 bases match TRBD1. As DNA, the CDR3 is TGTGCCAGCAGTGACCTGGCAGGGGGTCCCCAGCATTTT. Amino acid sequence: CASSDLAGGPQHF.